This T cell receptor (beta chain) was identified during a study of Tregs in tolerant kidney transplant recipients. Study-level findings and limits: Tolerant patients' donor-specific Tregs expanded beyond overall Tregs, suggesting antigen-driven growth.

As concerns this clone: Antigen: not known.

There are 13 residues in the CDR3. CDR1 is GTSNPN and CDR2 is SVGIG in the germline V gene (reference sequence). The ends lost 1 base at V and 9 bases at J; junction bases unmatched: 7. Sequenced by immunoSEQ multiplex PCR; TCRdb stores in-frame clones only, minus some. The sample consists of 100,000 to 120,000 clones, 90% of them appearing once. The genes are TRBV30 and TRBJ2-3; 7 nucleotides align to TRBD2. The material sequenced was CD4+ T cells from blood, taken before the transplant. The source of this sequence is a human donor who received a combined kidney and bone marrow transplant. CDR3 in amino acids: CAWSAGAGVTQYF. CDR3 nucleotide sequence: TGTGCCTGGAGTGCAGGCGCGGGAGTCACGCAGTATTTT.